The 18 T cell receptor beta chains below were found in one sample sequenced in a study of cytomegalovirus exposure and HLA in healthy donors. With 60 Vbeta and 13 Jbeta primers, the PCR was carried out. TCRdb's copy holds only in-frame clones and misses some; the assay was immunoSEQ multiplex PCR. The sample has almost 95,000 clones, nearly 70% seen once; the top ten hold roughly 2.7%. The sequenced sample was PBMCs. The receptors here all came from a man aged 45-60 years in good health and CMV-seronegative.

The chain links TRBV9 to TRBJ1-4; 9 bases are a match to TRBD1. Germline values: CDR1 SGDLS, CDR2 YYNGEE. Trimming removed 4 bases from V and 7 bases from J; junction bases left unmatched: 8. The CDR3 is 15 amino acids. Here the CDR3 reads CASSNIQGAAEKLFF. DNA for the CDR3: TGTGCCAGCAGCAATATACAGGGGGCCGCTGAAAAACTGTTTTTT. The whole variable domain, filled in from reference TRBV9 and TRBJ1-4, reads DSGVTQTPKHLITATGQRVTLRCSPRSGDLSVYWYQQSLDQGLQFLIQYYNGEERAKGNILERFSAQQFPDLHSELNLSSLELGDSALYFCASSNIQGAAEKLFFGSGTQLSVL.

This clone was observed a single time. Given the absence of the conserved phenylalanine or tryptophan at the CDR3 end, a read error is likely. The J gene is TRBJ1-1, the V gene TRBV2, with TRBD1 as a possible D gene (6 bases). There are 14 residues in the CDR3. The V and J ends lost 5 bases and 2 bases respectively, with 12 bases between them. Germline V gene sequence: CDR1 SNHLY, CDR2 FYNNEI. CDR3 bases: TGTGCCAGCAGTAACCCGACAGGAAACACTGAAGCTTTCGTT. Residues: CASSNPTGNTEAFV.

This clone has only a few counts. V and J are TRBV7-2 and TRBJ1-5; D remains unclear. CDR3 length equals 13 residues. V lost 3 bases and J 4 bases, leaving 7 bases between the germline ends. CDR1 and CDR2 (germline): SGHTA, FQGNSA. CDR3 in amino acids: CASSLNWNQPQHF. In nucleotides, the CDR3 is TGTGCCAGCAGCTTGAACTGGAATCAGCCCCAGCATTTT.

Points on this clone: This CDR3 is also generated by other DNA sequences in the sample. This chain uses TRBV7-9 with TRBJ2-1, with 9 bases identical to TRBD2. V dropped 0 bases and J dropped 2; count of bases not matched to a gene: 2. CDR1 SEHNR and CDR2 FQNEAQ come from the germline V gene (reference sequence). This CDR3 spans 16 amino acids. The CDR3 loop reads CASSLALAGTYNEQFF. CDR3 nucleotide sequence: TGTGCCAGCAGCTTAGCCCTAGCGGGAACCTACAATGAGCAGTTCTTC.

This clone has a single count. This chain's CDR3 is CASSYAARGTSYNSPLHF. The CDR3 region has the DNA TGTGCCAGCAGCTATGCCGCCCGGGGAACCTCCTATAATTCACCCCTCCACTTT. The chain has TRBV7-9 and TRBJ1-6; D gene unclear. The germline V and J ends were trimmed by 4 bases and 0 bases, with 16 bases remaining between them. Germline CDR1 is SEHNR and CDR2 is FQNEAQ (reference sequence). This CDR3 is built from 18 residues.

This chain joins TRBV29-1 and TRBJ2-7; 8 positions agree with TRBD2. The germline gives CDR1 SQVTM, CDR2 ANQGSEA. The CDR3 contains 11 residues. Trimming at V came to 7 bases and at J to 5 bases, leaving 4 bases not matched to a gene. This CDR3 is CSAISGNEQYV. The CDR3 nucleotides read TGCAGCGCGATTAGCGGGAACGAGCAGTACGTC.

This chain joins TRBV7-3 and TRBJ1-1; the D is unclear. V dropped 1 base and J dropped 0 bases, with 6 bases sitting between them. Germline V gene lookup returns CDR1 SGHTA and CDR2 FQGTGA. The CDR3 consists of 14 residues. The CDR3 DNA reads TGTGCCAGCAGCTTAAGTAATATGAACACTGAAGCTTTCTTT. This sequence encodes CASSLSNMNTEAFF.

The V call is TRBV4-2, the J call TRBJ1-6, with a weak D call TRBD1 (6 bases). V gave up 5 bases and J gave up 10 bases, with 15 bases separating them. The CDR3 loop spans 14 amino acids. The V gene's germline CDR1 is LGHNA and CDR2 YNFKEQ. The DNA of the CDR3 is TGTGCCAGCAGCGGAGGGAGCGGGGGCTCACCCCTCCACTTT. Translating gives CASSGGSGGSPLHF.

V usage is TRBV14 and J usage is TRBJ2-7, with a weak D call TRBD1 (6 bases). CDR3 size: 15 residues. V shed 4 bases and J shed 0 bases, with 13 bases lying between them. Germline V gene sequence: CDR1 SGHDN, CDR2 FVKESK. The DNA for the CDR3 is TGTGCCAGCAGCCCGGGACACCGAAGCTCCTACGAGCAGTACGTC. Protein product: CASSPGHRSSYEQYV.

The V call is TRBV5-1, the J call TRBJ1-2, with a possible D match to TRBD1 (5 bases). The CDR3 extends over 16 amino acids. The germline V gene encodes CDR1 SGHRS and CDR2 YFSETQ. V dropped 3 bases and J dropped 4 bases, with 19 bases sitting between them. CDR3 nucleotides: TGCGCCAGCAGCTCAACACCAGGGACTAGGATCTATGGCTACACCTTC. This sequence encodes CASSSTPGTRIYGYTF. Variable domain in full (rest from reference TRBV5-1 and TRBJ1-2): KAGVTQTPRYLIKTRGQQVTLSCSPISGHRSVSWYQQTPGQGLQFLFEYFSETQRNKGNFPGRFSGRQFSNSRSEMNVSTLELGDSALYLCASSSTPGTRIYGYTFGSGTRLTVV.

A few counts support this clone. This chain links TRBV7-3 with TRBJ2-7; possible D gene TRBD1, 6 bases. This CDR3 spans 13 amino acids. Per the germline V gene, CDR1 is SGHTA and CDR2 is FQGTGA. V lost 6 bases and J lost 4, with 13 bases in between. CDR3 nucleotide sequence: TGTGCCAGCAGTAATACAGGGTTGTACGAGCAGTACTTC. Protein product: CASSNTGLYEQYF.

The chain links TRBV14 to TRBJ2-7; no clear D gene. V lost 6 bases to trimming and J lost 3 bases, with 12 bases between them. The CDR3 sequence is 13 residues long. The germline CDR1 and CDR2 sequences are SGHDN and FVKESK. CDR3 bases: TGTGCCAGCAGGCCTTCCGCGGTCTACGAGCAGTACTTC. Translating it yields CASRPSAVYEQYF.

This clone was counted only a few times. J is TRBJ1-1 and V is TRBV2; the match to TRBD1 covers 7 bases. CDR1 SNHLY and CDR2 FYNNEI come from the germline V gene. V lost 8 bases to trimming and J lost 0 bases; unmatched junction nucleotides: 3. CDR3 size: 13 residues. The CDR3: CASGGQLNTEAFF. The DNA for the CDR3 is TGTGCCAGCGGGGGACAGTTGAACACTGAAGCTTTCTTT.

This rearrangement joins TRBV29-1 to TRBJ2-7; D perhaps matches TRBD1 (5 bases). From germline, CDR1 is SQVTM and CDR2 ANQGSEA. The CDR3 consists of 12 residues. V was cut by 6 bases and J by 2 bases, with 11 bases left in between. The CDR3 here is CSVQGPTYEQYF. The CDR3 coding sequence is TGCAGCGTCCAGGGTCCGACCTACGAGCAGTACTTC.

The V and J genes are TRBV5-6 and TRBJ1-1; D is possibly TRBD1 (6 bases). The CDR3 totals 12 residues. Trimming removed 4 bases at V and 3 bases at J, with 7 bases between. CDR1 and CDR2 from the germline V gene are SGHDT and YYEEEE. The CDR3 DNA follows: TGTGCCAGCAGCCGACAGGACACTGAAGCTTTCTTT. Translated, it gives CASSRQDTEAFF. The full variable domain, its missing parts supplied by reference TRBV5-6 and TRBJ1-1, is DAGVTQSPTHLIKTRGQQVTLRCSPKSGHDTVSWYQQALGQGPQFIFQYYEEEERQRGNFPDRFSGHQFPNYSSELNVNALLLGDSALYLCASSRQDTEAFFGQGTRLTVV.

J is TRBJ2-3 and V is TRBV9; TRBD1 might be the D (5 bases). Germline loops: CDR1 SGDLS, CDR2 YYNGEE. Trimming left V 0 bases short and J 0 bases short, with 14 bases between. There are 17 residues in the CDR3. CDR3 region: CASSVASGRLSTDTQYF. The CDR3 DNA reads TGTGCCAGCAGCGTAGCATCAGGGCGTCTCAGCACAGATACGCAGTATTTT.

This clone came up a few times. CDR3 region: CASSIVGQAILWDTQYF. DNA for the CDR3: TGTGCCAGTAGTATAGTGGGCCAGGCTATCCTGTGGGATACGCAGTATTTT. The V call is TRBV19, the J call TRBJ2-3; D unresolved. Germline V CDR1 and CDR2: LNHDA, SQIVND (reference sequence). The CDR3 runs 17 residues. Trimming removed 1 base at V and 6 bases at J, with 20 bases between.

V is TRBV2 and J is TRBJ2-7; TRBD2 aligns across 12 bases. J was trimmed by 5 bases and V by 6 bases; bases with no gene match: 5. Per the germline V gene, CDR1 is SNHLY and CDR2 is FYNNEI. The CDR3 runs 14 residues. The CDR3 loop reads CASRDPSGRDEQYV. In DNA form, the CDR3 reads TGTGCCAGCAGAGATCCTAGCGGGAGGGACGAGCAGTACGTC.